The 20 T cell receptor beta chains listed next were all sequenced from one sample in a study of OX40 agonist ivuxolimab in advanced cancers. Using immunoSEQ multiplex PCR, the repertoire was profiled, and TCRdb retains in-frame clones only, with some absent. The table records about 73,000 clones, about 87% of them present only once. Sequenced here: CD4+ or CD8+ T cells sorted from blood, sampled in a trial of the OX40 agonist ivuxolimab. The receptors were gathered from an adult with an advanced solid tumor such as melanoma, head and neck, liver or kidney cancer.

A remark on this clone: The junction departs from the called germline gene at one end, perhaps through a read error. This chain joins TRBV27 and TRBJ1-2, with TRBD1 matching 10 bases. The CDR3 consists of 15 residues. Per germline, CDR1 MNHEY and CDR2 SMNVEV (reference sequence). The CDR3 DNA is TGTACCAGCAGTCTGAGGGGACAGGGGTTCTATGGCTACACCTTC. It translates to CTSSLRGQGFYGYTF.

This chain joins TRBV2 and TRBJ2-2; possible D gene TRBD1, 5 bases. Trimming shortened V by 10 bases and J by 6 bases, and 9 bases separated the two germline ends. Germline CDR1 and CDR2: SNHLY and FYNNEI. This CDR3 comprises 11 residues. CDR3 protein: CANAGSGELFF. Here the CDR3 DNA reads TGTGCCAACGCAGGGTCCGGGGAGCTGTTTTTT.

The chain employs TRBV27 and TRBJ1-1; a weak D match, TRBD1 (5 bases). V lost 1 base and J lost 5, with 11 bases in between. This CDR3 spans 14 amino acids. The germline gives CDR1 MNHEY, CDR2 SMNVEV (reference sequence). The CDR3 bases are TGTGCCAGCAGTTTATTCATGGGGCAAACTGAAGCTTTCTTT. It yields the protein CASSLFMGQTEAFF.

This rearrangement joins TRBV7-8 to TRBJ2-5; TRBD1 agrees at 7 bases. The germline CDR1 and CDR2 sequences are SGHVS and FQNEAQ. The CDR3 loop spans 18 amino acids. Trimming removed 2 bases from V and 6 bases from J; junction bases left unmatched: 18. For the CDR3, the DNA is TGTGCCAGCAGCTTACTTTCAGGGGGATGGGACATCGGACAGACCCAGTACTTC. This sequence encodes CASSLLSGGWDIGQTQYF.

V is TRBV5-1 and J is TRBJ2-6; D may correspond to TRBD1 or TRBD2 (5 bases each). The V and J ends lost 6 bases and 1 base respectively, with 8 bases between them. Germline loops: CDR1 SGHRS, CDR2 YFSETQ. This CDR3 has 14 amino acids. The CDR3 sequence: CASTRGSGANVLTF. The CDR3 DNA is TGCGCCAGCACGAGGGGTTCTGGGGCCAACGTCCTGACTTTC.

This chain joins TRBV2 and TRBJ2-7, with D perhaps assigned TRBD1 or TRBD2 (5 bases each). Looked up from germline, CDR1 is SNHLY and CDR2 is FYNNEI. V gave up 7 bases and J gave up 1 base, with 11 bases separating them. The CDR3 sequence is 13 residues long. The CDR3 loop reads CASTRDGSYEQYF. The CDR3 nucleotides read TGTGCCAGCACCCGGGACGGGTCCTACGAGCAGTACTTC. The whole variable domain, remainder taken from reference TRBV2 and TRBJ2-7, is EPEVTQTPSHQVTQMGQEVILRCVPISNHLYFYWYRQILGQKVEFLVSFYNNEISEKSEIFDDQFSVERPDGSNFTLKIRSTKLEDSAMYFCASTRDGSYEQYFGPGTRLTVT.

The chain combines TRBV30 with TRBJ2-7; D not resolved. V was clipped by 2 bases and J by 5 bases, with 10 bases between them. CDR3 length: 12 residues. Germline V gene data show CDR1 as GTSNPN and CDR2 as SVGIG (reference sequence). The CDR3 DNA follows: TGTGCCTGGAGTATGGAGTTAGACGAGCAGTACTTC. Amino acid sequence: CAWSMELDEQYF. Variable domain in full (rest from reference TRBV30 and TRBJ2-7): SQTIHQWPATLVQPVGSPLSLECTVEGTSNPNLYWYRQAAGRGLQLLFYSVGIGQISSEVPQNLSASRPQDRQFILSSKKLLLSDSGFYLCAWSMELDEQYFGPGTRLTVT.

The chain links TRBV27 to TRBJ2-7; D possibly matches TRBD1 or TRBD2 (5 bases each). V shed 6 bases and J shed 1 base, with 16 bases lying between them. Germline-derived CDR1 and CDR2 are MNHEY and SMNVEV (reference sequence). This CDR3 comprises 15 residues. CDR3 sequence (DNA): TGTGCCAGCAGCCCCGGGACCGCTATTTCCTACGAGCAGTACTTC. Protein: CASSPGTAISYEQYF.

This chain uses TRBV10-2 with TRBJ2-7; D gene uncertain. The V gene lost 6 bases and the J gene lost 1 base, with 10 bases spanning the gap. The CDR3 loop spans 13 amino acids. Germline V lookup: CDR1 WSHSY, CDR2 SAAADI. The CDR3 DNA reads as TGCGCCAGCAGCGACTCGTCTTCCTACGAGCAGTACTTC. The encoded protein is CASSDSSSYEQYF.

The rearrangement joins TRBV27 to TRBJ1-5; no definite D call. Germline-derived CDR1 and CDR2 are MNHEY and SMNVEV (reference sequence). V was clipped by 6 bases and J by 4 bases, with 7 bases between them. CDR3 length equals 12 residues. Written as DNA, the CDR3 is TGTGCCAGCAGCCCGCTAAATCAGCCCCAGCATTTT. Translation: CASSPLNQPQHF.

The chain combines TRBV5-5 with TRBJ2-1, with D perhaps matching TRBD1 or TRBD2 (5 bases each). V was clipped by 3 bases and J by 6 bases, with 31 bases between them. CDR1 and CDR2 (germline): SGHKS, YYEKEE (reference sequence). CDR3 length equals 20 residues. The CDR3: CASSSDTPWMGIAGSNEQFF. CDR3 bases: TGTGCCAGCAGCTCGGACACTCCGTGGATGGGGATAGCAGGGAGCAATGAGCAGTTCTTC. Full variable domain (outside the CDR3, taken from reference TRBV5-5 and TRBJ2-1): DAGVTQSPTHLIKTRGQQVTLRCSPISGHKSVSWYQQVLGQGPQFIFQYYEKEERGRGNFPDRFSARQFPNYSSELNVNALLLGDSALYLCASSSDTPWMGIAGSNEQFFGPGTRLTVL.

The gene calls are TRBV14 and TRBJ2-7; TRBD2 agrees at 7 bases. Germline V lookup: CDR1 SGHDN, CDR2 FVKESK. V was clipped by 4 bases and J by 0 bases; unmatched bases: 3. The CDR3 spans 14 residues. CDR3 sequence reads: CASSLRDYSYEQYF. CDR3 bases: TGTGCCAGCAGCCTCCGGGACTACTCCTACGAGCAGTACTTC.

The chain uses TRBV5-1 and TRBJ2-1; no clear D gene. There are 14 residues in the CDR3. In germline, CDR1 is SGHRS, CDR2 YFSETQ. The CDR3 coding sequence is TGCGGGAGCAGCTTGGCCGGGCCCTACAATGAGCAGTTCTTC. This translates into CGSSLAGPYNEQFF.

This chain connects TRBV27 to TRBJ2-1; TRBD2 aligns across 8 bases. CDR3 length: 14 amino acids. V shed 8 bases and J 2 bases; nucleotides not matched to a gene: 5. CDR1 is MNHEY, CDR2 SMNVEV, per germline (reference sequence). CDR3 DNA sequence: TGTGCCAGCGGACAACTAGCGGCCTACAATGAGCAGTTCTTC. Translated, it gives CASGQLAAYNEQFF.

This clone was recorded only once. The rearrangement uses TRBV11-2 and TRBJ2-7; no clear D gene. CDR1 is SGHAT and CDR2 is FQNNGV in the germline V gene. The V and J ends lost 5 bases and 2 bases respectively, with 4 bases between them. The CDR3 has 11 residues. DNA for the CDR3: TGTGCCAGCAGCGCGACCTACGAGCAGTACTTC. This codes for CASSATYEQYF.

V is TRBV13 and J is TRBJ2-1, with a possible D match to TRBD1 (5 bases). V lost 5 bases and J 2 bases, leaving 16 bases between the germline ends. Per germline, CDR1 PRHDT and CDR2 FYEKMQ (reference sequence). CDR3 length: 16 residues. The CDR3 region is CASSDTGPSTYNEQFF. The CDR3 DNA is TGTGCCAGCAGCGACACAGGCCCCTCTACCTACAATGAGCAGTTCTTC.

The gene calls are TRBV29-1 and TRBJ2-7, with a possible D match to TRBD2 (6 bases). CDR1 is SQVTM, CDR2 ANQGSEA, per germline. This CDR3 spans 11 amino acids. Trimming left V 6 bases short and J 6 bases short, with 12 bases between. CDR3 amino acids: CSVKVGGEQYF. DNA for the CDR3: TGCAGCGTCAAAGTGGGGGGCGAGCAGTACTTC.

This chain connects TRBV9 to TRBJ1-1; the D is unclear. Per germline, CDR1 SGDLS and CDR2 YYNGEE. Trimming cost V 3 bases and J 0 bases, with 12 bases left between them. The CDR3 extends over 15 amino acids. The CDR3 DNA sequence: TGTGCCAGCAGCGCCCCCCCATATATGAACACTGAAGCTTTCTTT. Amino acid sequence: CASSAPPYMNTEAFF.

V usage is TRBV27 and J usage is TRBJ1-2; TRBD1 matches 8 bases. Germline V CDR1 and CDR2: MNHEY, SMNVEV (reference sequence). With V trimmed by 1 base and J by 6 bases, 7 bases remained unmatched. The CDR3 runs 15 residues. CDR3 loop: CASSLFRGPDDGYTF. The CDR3 bases are TGTGCCAGCAGTTTATTCAGGGGGCCGGATGATGGCTACACCTTC.

In its sample, this clone was seen once. V usage is TRBV5-1 and J usage is TRBJ2-3; TRBD2 matches 8 bases. With V trimmed by 0 bases and J by 2 bases, 5 bases remained unmatched. The germline V gene encodes CDR1 SGHRS and CDR2 YFSETQ. The CDR3 consists of 16 residues. In DNA, the CDR3 is TGCGCCAGCAGCTTGGCCGGGGGGGATTACACAGATACGCAGTATTTT. Its translation is CASSLAGGDYTDTQYF.